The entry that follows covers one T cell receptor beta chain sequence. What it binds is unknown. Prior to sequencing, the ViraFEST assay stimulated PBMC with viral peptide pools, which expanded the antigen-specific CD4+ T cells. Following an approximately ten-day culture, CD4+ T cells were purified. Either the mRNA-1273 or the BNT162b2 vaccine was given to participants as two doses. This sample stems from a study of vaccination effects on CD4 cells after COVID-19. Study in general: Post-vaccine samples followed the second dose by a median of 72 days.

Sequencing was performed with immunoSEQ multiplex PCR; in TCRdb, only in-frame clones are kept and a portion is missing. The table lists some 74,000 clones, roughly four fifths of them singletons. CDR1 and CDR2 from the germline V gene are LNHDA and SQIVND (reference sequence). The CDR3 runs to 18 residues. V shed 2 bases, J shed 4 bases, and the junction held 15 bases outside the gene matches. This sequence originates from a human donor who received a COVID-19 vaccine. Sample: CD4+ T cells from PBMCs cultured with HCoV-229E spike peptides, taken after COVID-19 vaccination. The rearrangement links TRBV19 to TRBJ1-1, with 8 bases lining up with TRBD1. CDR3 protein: CASSIHLNTGGQVTEAFF. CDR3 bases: TGTGCCAGTAGTATACACCTGAACACAGGGGGACAGGTCACTGAAGCTTTCTTT.